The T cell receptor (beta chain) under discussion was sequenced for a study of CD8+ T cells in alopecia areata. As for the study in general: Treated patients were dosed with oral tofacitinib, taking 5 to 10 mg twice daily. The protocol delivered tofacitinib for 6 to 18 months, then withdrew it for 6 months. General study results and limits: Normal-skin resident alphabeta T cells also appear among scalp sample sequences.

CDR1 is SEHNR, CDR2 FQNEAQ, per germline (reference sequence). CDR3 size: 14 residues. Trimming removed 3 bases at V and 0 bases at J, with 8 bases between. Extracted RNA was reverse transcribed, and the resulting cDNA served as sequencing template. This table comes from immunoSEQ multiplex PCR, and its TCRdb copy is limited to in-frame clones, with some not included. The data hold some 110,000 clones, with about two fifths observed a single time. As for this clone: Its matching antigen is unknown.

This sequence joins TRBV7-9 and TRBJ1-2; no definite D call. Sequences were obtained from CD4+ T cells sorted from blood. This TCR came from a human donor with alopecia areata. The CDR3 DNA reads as TGTGCCAGCAGCTTCCTGGGCTCTAACTATGGCTACACCTTC. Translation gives CASSFLGSNYGYTF.